The 13 T cell receptor beta chains given below trace back to one sample, sequenced in a study of T-cell reconstitution after alpha-beta-depleted transplantation in children. Unique molecular identifiers tagged the TCRbeta library. TCRdb re-called the PCR reads with MiXCR, one entry per CDR3 protein. The sample contains a few hundred thousand distinct CDR3 sequences, around 9.9% of which appear only once. This specimen was PBMCs from the stem cell graft donor, taken from the stem cell graft. These TCRs come from a human donor who donated a stem cell graft to a child with acute myeloid leukemia.

This sequence joins TRBV5-1 and TRBJ2-1; 14 bases are a match to TRBD2. The CDR3 length is 15 residues. Germline CDR1 is SGHRS and CDR2 is YFSETQ. V dropped 7 bases and J dropped 4; count of bases not matched to a gene: 4. In DNA form, the CDR3 reads TGCGCCAGCGGGACTAGCGGGAGAGGTTACAATGAGCAGTTCTTC. Its protein is CASGTSGRGYNEQFF.

This rearrangement joins TRBV9 to TRBJ1-1, with 7 nucleotides matching TRBD1. Germline loops: CDR1 SGDLS, CDR2 YYNGEE. This CDR3 is 17 amino acids long. J lost 2 bases, V lost 0 bases, and 10 bases had no gene match. The DNA for the CDR3 is TGTGCCAGCAGCGTAGCTGGGGCAGGGGGGGTAAACACTGAAGCTTTCTTT. Its protein is CASSVAGAGGVNTEAFF.

This clonotype occurred many times. The V gene is TRBV9, the J gene TRBJ1-6; D ambiguous. The CDR3 is 14 residues long. Germline assignment: CDR1 SGDLS and CDR2 YYNGEE. Trimming stripped 0 bases from V and 5 bases from J, with 6 bases between. CDR3 bases: TGTGCCAGCAGCGTAGGCCCCAATAATTCACCCCTCCACTTT. Encoded protein: CASSVGPNNSPLHF.

A few counts support this clonotype. The rearrangement uses TRBV7-2 and TRBJ1-1, with D perhaps TRBD1 (5 bases). Per germline, CDR1 SGHTA and CDR2 FQGNSA. The V end lost 4 bases, the J end lost 0 bases, and 9 bases lay between the germline ends. This CDR3 has 14 amino acids. CDR3 in DNA: TGTGCCAGCAGCTCAAACAGGCTGAACACTGAAGCTTTCTTT. Translation gives CASSSNRLNTEAFF.

The V gene is TRBV20-1, the J gene TRBJ1-1, with D tentatively TRBD1 (5 bases). The CDR3 covers 14 residues. The V gene's germline CDR1 is DFQATT and CDR2 SNEGSKA (reference sequence). V lost 2 bases to trimming and J lost 8 bases, with 18 bases between them. DNA of the CDR3: TGCAGTGCTAGACCCCGGGCGGTCGGGGGAGAAGCTTTCTTT. The encoded protein is CSARPRAVGGEAFF.

The sample holds a few counts of this clonotype. The gene calls are TRBV25-1 and TRBJ2-7; D is possibly TRBD1 (5 bases). Per the germline V gene, CDR1 is MGHDK and CDR2 is SYGVNS. The CDR3 is 15 amino acids. V was cut by 3 bases and J by 2 bases, with 14 bases left in between. The CDR3 DNA reads as TGTGCCAGCAGTGATTCGACCAGGGATACCTACGAGCAGTACTTC. Amino acids: CASSDSTRDTYEQYF.

The chain employs TRBV5-6 and TRBJ2-2; weak D call: TRBD2 (5 bases). V was cut by 1 base and J by 5 bases, with 18 bases left in between. The V gene's germline CDR1 is SGHDT and CDR2 YYEEEE. CDR3 size: 17 residues. CDR3 residues: CASSLYHRLTSTGELFF. CDR3 sequence (DNA): TGTGCCAGCAGCTTGTACCATCGACTAACAAGTACCGGGGAGCTGTTTTTT.

The genes are TRBV4-2 and TRBJ2-1; 14 bases are shared with TRBD2. The junction had 3 bases not matched to a gene; V was cut back by 1 base and J by 10 bases. The V gene's germline CDR1 is LGHNA and CDR2 YNFKEQ. The CDR3 is 15 residues long. The CDR3 is CASSQGLAGGWEQFF. CDR3 sequence (DNA): TGTGCCAGCAGCCAAGGACTAGCGGGAGGGTGGGAGCAGTTCTTC.

The V and J genes are TRBV12-5 and TRBJ2-1; 8 bases line up with TRBD2. This CDR3 is built from 22 residues. J lost 0 bases, V lost 0 bases, and 19 bases had no gene match. The germline V gene encodes CDR1 LGHNT and CDR2 FRNRAP. Here the CDR3 DNA reads TGTGCTAGTGGTTTGGTACTATCTGGGACTAGGGAATTAATATTCTCCTACAATGAGCAGTTCTTC. Protein sequence: CASGLVLSGTRELIFSYNEQFF.

This clonotype was found many times. The chain couples TRBV4-1 to TRBJ1-1; weak D call: TRBD1 (5 bases). V lost 0 bases, J lost 5 bases, and 13 bases lay in between. This CDR3 spans 15 amino acids. Germline V gene lookup returns CDR1 MGHRA and CDR2 YSYEKL. CDR3 sequence (DNA): TGCGCCAGCAGCCAAGATGACAGAGGGACGACTGAAGCTTTCTTT. Its protein is CASSQDDRGTTEAFF.

This clonotype turned up a few times. This sequence joins TRBV7-9 and TRBJ2-1; TRBD2 matches at 9 bases. The CDR3 has 16 amino acids. J was trimmed by 9 bases and V by 1 base; bases with no gene match: 10. The germline gives CDR1 SEHNR, CDR2 FQNEAQ (reference sequence). CDR3: CASSLVLTAGGVEQFF. The DNA of the CDR3 is TGTGCCAGCAGCTTAGTTCTGACAGCGGGAGGAGTTGAGCAGTTCTTC.

V and J are TRBV12-5 and TRBJ1-2; 7 bases map to TRBD1. The V segment lost 5 bases and the J segment 0 bases; nucleotides outside the gene matches: 6. CDR1 and CDR2 from the germline V gene are LGHNT and FRNRAP. This CDR3 comprises 15 residues. The CDR3, as DNA: TGTGCTAGTGGTACGACAGGGATAACTAACTATGGCTACACCTTC. Translating it yields CASGTTGITNYGYTF.

This chain joins TRBV7-9 and TRBJ2-3; 8 nucleotides match TRBD1. V trimming: 5 bases; J trimming: 4 bases; junction bases outside the gene matches: 11. The CDR3 totals 16 residues. Germline CDR1 SEHNR, CDR2 FQNEAQ (reference sequence). This CDR3 is CASSQGQGEVADTQYF. CDR3 DNA sequence: TGTGCCAGCAGCCAAGGACAGGGTGAAGTGGCAGATACGCAGTATTTT.